What follows are 8 T cell receptor beta chains derived from one specimen sequenced in a study of beta chain features in type 1 diabetes. As every portion of the isolated RNA was reverse transcribed, the sequencing read expressed TCRB transcripts. The method was immunoSEQ multiplex PCR; TCRdb's version includes in-frame clones alone and lacks a portion of them. The sample lists under 25,000 clones, 40% to 60% occurring once. Sequencing used stem cell memory CD4+ T cells from blood. These receptor sequences come from a man younger than 35 in good health.

This clone was detected only once. V is TRBV7-9 and J is TRBJ2-5; tentative D call: TRBD2 (6 bases). The CDR3 length is 14 residues. V lost 2 bases and J 4 bases, leaving 11 bases between the germline ends. Per germline, CDR1 SEHNR and CDR2 FQNEAQ (reference sequence). The CDR3 region is CASSLFSGIETQYF. Here the CDR3 DNA reads TGTGCCAGCAGCTTATTTAGCGGAATAGAGACCCAGTACTTC.

This clone was seen more than once but under ten times. The chain uses TRBV4-3 and TRBJ1-2, with 7 bases aligning to TRBD1. The CDR3 has 16 amino acids. Germline V gene lookup returns CDR1 LGHNA and CDR2 YSLEER. V trimming: 1 base; J trimming: 1 base; junction bases outside the gene matches: 6. The CDR3 nucleotides are TGCGCCAGCAGCCAAGTTTTCGCAGGGGGTAACTATGGCTACACCTTC. It yields the protein CASSQVFAGGNYGYTF.

Only a few counts were recorded for this clone. J is TRBJ1-1 and V is TRBV14; D is uncertain. CDR1 is SGHDN and CDR2 is FVKESK in the germline V gene. The CDR3 is 13 residues long. With 2 bases removed from V and 4 bases from J, the gap between germline ends came to 8 bases. The DNA of the CDR3 is TGTGCCAGCAGCCAACTCAGAAGCACTGAAGCTTTCTTT. Amino acid sequence: CASSQLRSTEAFF.

This chain connects TRBV20-1 to TRBJ2-7; D gene unclear. Germline CDR1 and CDR2: DFQATT and SNEGSKA (reference sequence). This CDR3 has 11 residues. V was trimmed by 2 bases and J by 3 bases, leaving 5 bases between them. CDR3 nucleotide sequence: TGCAGTGCTAGACAGCGCTACGAGCAGTACTTC. It is translated as CSARQRYEQYF.

A few counts support this clone. This chain joins TRBV11-2 and TRBJ2-3; TRBD2 matches at 10 bases. This CDR3 comprises 17 residues. V shed 5 bases and J 3 bases; nucleotides not matched to a gene: 11. Germline CDR1 SGHAT, CDR2 FQNNGV. The CDR3 sequence: CASSPTPASGRTDTQYF. CDR3 in DNA: TGTGCCAGCAGCCCCACCCCAGCTAGCGGGAGAACAGATACGCAGTATTTT.

The chain is built from TRBV19 and TRBJ1-1; TRBD1 matches at 7 bases. From germline, CDR1 is LNHDA and CDR2 SQIVND (reference sequence). The CDR3 totals 14 residues. The J segment lost 1 base and the V segment lost 7 bases, leaving 6 bases of the junction unmatched. DNA of the CDR3: TGTGCCAGTATTCCCTCAGGGGGGAACACTGAAGCTTTCTTT. Translating gives CASIPSGGNTEAFF.

V and J are TRBV19 and TRBJ2-2; a weak D match, TRBD1 (5 bases). Trimming removed 6 bases at V and 3 bases at J, with 11 bases between. This CDR3 is 14 amino acids long. Germline CDR1 LNHDA, CDR2 SQIVND (reference sequence). Here the CDR3 DNA reads TGTGCCAGTAGACGATTAGGGGACACCGGGGAGCTGTTTTTT. Translation: CASRRLGDTGELFF.

This clone was seen a few times. The chain is built from TRBV28 and TRBJ1-6, with TRBD1 matching 10 bases. The V gene end was trimmed by 7 bases and the J gene end by 7 bases; junction bases not matched to a gene: 1. The CDR3 runs 13 residues. Germline-derived CDR1 and CDR2 are MDHEN and SYDVKM. This chain's CDR3 is CASTGQGNSPLHF. For the CDR3, the DNA is TGTGCCAGCACGGGACAGGGGAATTCACCCCTCCACTTT.